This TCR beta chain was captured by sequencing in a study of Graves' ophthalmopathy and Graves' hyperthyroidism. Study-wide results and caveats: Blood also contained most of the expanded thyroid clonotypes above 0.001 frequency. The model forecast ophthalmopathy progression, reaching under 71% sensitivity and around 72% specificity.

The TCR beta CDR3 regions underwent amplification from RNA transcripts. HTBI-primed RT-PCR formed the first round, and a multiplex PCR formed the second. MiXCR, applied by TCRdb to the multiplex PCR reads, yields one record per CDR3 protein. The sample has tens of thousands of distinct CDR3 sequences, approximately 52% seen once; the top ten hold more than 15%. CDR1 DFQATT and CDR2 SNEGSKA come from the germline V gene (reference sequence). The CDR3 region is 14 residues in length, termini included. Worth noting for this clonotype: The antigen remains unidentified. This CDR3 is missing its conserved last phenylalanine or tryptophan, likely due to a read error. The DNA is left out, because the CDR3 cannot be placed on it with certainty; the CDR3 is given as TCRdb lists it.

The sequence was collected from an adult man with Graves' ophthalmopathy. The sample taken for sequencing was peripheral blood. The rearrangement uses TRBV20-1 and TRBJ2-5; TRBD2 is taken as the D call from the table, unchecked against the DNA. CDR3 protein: CSARGRVGVSTQCV.